The entry that follows covers one TCR beta chain sequence. Generated by immunoSEQ multiplex PCR, the TCRdb table keeps only in-frame clones and is missing some. The sample lists over 60,000 clones; approximately 88% were seen once. The data derive from a study of OX40 agonist ivuxolimab in advanced cancers. Study in general: The drug used for patients, ivuxolimab, was an agonistic anti-OX40 (CD134) antibody.

V was cut by 1 base and J by 6 bases, with 10 bases left in between. Per the germline V gene, CDR1 is LGHNT and CDR2 is FRNRAP. The CDR3 is made up of 14 amino acids. The source material was CD4+ or CD8+ T cells sorted from blood, sampled in a trial of the OX40 agonist ivuxolimab. The chain is built from TRBV12-5 and TRBJ2-1; D may be TRBD1 (7 bases). The sequence was obtained from an adult with an advanced solid tumor such as melanoma, head and neck, liver or kidney cancer. The CDR3 nucleotides read TGTGCTAGTGGTTTGGGGCAGGGGGGCAATGAGCAGTTCTTC. This sequence encodes CASGLGQGGNEQFF.